This T cell receptor beta chain derives from a study of vaccination and CD4 T cells after COVID-19. Study-wide context: Investigators stimulated cells with overlapping spike peptides drawn from SARS-CoV-2, HCoV-NL63, HCoV-OC43 and HCoV-229E.

Oncomine TCR Beta short-read sequencing was applied to DNA from cultured CD4+ T cells. Cultured CD4+ T cells yielded the extracted genomic DNA. TCRdb called the PCR reads again in MiXCR, with one record for every CDR3 protein. The profile shows some 10,000 distinct CDR3 sequences, roughly 30% of them singletons. Germline loops: CDR1 SNHLY, CDR2 FYNNEI. This CDR3 has 16 amino acids. Trimming cost V 6 bases and J 2 bases; bases outside gene matches: 6. Study results and limitations: Within convalescent individuals, 304 out of 307 vaccine-specific clones proved to be spike mono-reactive.

Treatment defined: approximately 11-day PBMC culture with coronavirus spike peptide pools or control peptides (ViraFEST assay). The unexposed donor gave CD4+ T cells before the COVID-19 pandemic (2011-2018). ViraFEST expanded antigen-specific T cells with peptide pools, then sequenced TCRs. A few counts support this clonotype. The antigen is unknown. The rearrangement joins TRBV2 to TRBJ2-5, with TRBD2 matching 13 bases. Sequencing was done on a sample of CD4+ T cells from blood, cultured in vitro. The sequence was obtained from a human donor in good health. CDR3 sequence (DNA): TGTGCCAGCAGGAGACTAGCGGGAGGAGGGCAAGAGACCCAGTACTTC. This encodes CASRRLAGGGQETQYF.